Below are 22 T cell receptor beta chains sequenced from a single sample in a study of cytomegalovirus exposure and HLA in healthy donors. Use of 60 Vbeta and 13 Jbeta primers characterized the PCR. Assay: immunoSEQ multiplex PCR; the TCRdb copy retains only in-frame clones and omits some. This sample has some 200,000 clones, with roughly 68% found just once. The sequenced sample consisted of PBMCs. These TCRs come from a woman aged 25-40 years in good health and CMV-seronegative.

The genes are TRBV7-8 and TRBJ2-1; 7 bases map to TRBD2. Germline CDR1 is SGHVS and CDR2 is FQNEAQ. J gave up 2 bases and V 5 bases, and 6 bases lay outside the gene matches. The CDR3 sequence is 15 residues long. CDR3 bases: TGTGCCAGCAGCGCGAGCGGGAACACCTACAATGAGCAGTTCTTC. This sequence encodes CASSASGNTYNEQFF.

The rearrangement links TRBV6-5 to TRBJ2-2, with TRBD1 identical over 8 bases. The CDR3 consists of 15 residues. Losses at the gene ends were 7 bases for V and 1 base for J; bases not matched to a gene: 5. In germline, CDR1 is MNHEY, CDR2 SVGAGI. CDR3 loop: CASTTTGGNTGELFF. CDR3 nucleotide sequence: TGTGCCAGCACCACTACAGGGGGGAACACCGGGGAGCTGTTTTTT.

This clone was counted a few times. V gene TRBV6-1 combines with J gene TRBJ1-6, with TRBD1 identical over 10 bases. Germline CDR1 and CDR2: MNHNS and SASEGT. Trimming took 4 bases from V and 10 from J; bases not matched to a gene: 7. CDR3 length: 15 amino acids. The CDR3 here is CASSGTTGGRSPLHF. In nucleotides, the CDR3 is TGTGCCAGCAGTGGAACGACAGGGGGCCGGTCACCCCTCCACTTT.

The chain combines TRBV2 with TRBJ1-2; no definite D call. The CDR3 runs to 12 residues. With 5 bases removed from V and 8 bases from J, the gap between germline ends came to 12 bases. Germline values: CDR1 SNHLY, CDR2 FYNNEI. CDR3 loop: CASSRRFEGYTF. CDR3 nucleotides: TGTGCCAGCAGTAGGCGGTTCGAGGGCTACACCTTC.

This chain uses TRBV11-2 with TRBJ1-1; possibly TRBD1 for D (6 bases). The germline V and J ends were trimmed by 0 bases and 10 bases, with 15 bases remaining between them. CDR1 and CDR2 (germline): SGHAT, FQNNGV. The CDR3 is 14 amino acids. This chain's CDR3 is CASSLDEGGITAFF. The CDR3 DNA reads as TGTGCCAGCAGCTTAGATGAGGGGGGGATTACAGCTTTCTTT.

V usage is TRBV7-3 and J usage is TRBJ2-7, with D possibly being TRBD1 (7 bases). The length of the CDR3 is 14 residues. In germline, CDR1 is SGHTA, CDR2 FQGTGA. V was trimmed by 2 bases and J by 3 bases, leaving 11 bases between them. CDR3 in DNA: TGTGCCAGCAGCTTAGGAGGGGGCGGCTACGAGCAGTACTTC. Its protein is CASSLGGGGYEQYF.

CDR3 in DNA: TGTGCCAGCAGTTCGAAGGGACGGGGGGGCACTGAAGCTTTCTTT. As protein: CASSSKGRGGTEAFF. The chain has TRBV28 and TRBJ1-1; weak D call: TRBD1 (5 bases). Trimming shortened V by 4 bases and J by 4 bases, and 16 bases separated the two germline ends. The germline gives CDR1 MDHEN, CDR2 SYDVKM. The CDR3 length is 15 residues.

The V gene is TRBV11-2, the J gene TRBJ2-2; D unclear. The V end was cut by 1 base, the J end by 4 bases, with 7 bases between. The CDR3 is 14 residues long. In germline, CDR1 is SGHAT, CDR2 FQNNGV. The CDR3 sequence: CASSLGVLTGELFF. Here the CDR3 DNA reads TGTGCCAGCAGCTTAGGCGTCCTCACCGGGGAGCTGTTTTTT.

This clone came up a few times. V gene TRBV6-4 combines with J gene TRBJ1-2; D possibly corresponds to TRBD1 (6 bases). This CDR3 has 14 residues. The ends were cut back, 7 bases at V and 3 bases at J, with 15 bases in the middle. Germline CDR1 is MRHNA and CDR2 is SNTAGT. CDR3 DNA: TGTGCCAGCATTCCCAGGGACATCGACTATGGCTACACCTTC. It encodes CASIPRDIDYGYTF.

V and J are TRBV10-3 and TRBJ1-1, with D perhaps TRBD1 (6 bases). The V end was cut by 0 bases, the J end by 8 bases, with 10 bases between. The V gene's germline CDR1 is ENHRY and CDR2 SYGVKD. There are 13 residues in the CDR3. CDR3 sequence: CAISESRTAEAFF. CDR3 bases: TGTGCCATCAGTGAGTCTAGGACAGCAGAAGCTTTCTTT.

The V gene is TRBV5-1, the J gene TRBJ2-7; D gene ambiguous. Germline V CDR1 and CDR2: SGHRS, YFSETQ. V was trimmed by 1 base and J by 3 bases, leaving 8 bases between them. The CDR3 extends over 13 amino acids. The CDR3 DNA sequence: TGCGCCAGCAGCTTGCCTGGAGACTACGAGCAGTACTTC. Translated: CASSLPGDYEQYF.

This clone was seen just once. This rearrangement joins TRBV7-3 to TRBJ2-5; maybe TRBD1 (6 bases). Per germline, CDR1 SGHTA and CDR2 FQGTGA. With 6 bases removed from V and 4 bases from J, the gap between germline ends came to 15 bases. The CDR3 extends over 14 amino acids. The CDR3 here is CASSSTGSGETQYF. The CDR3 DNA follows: TGTGCCAGCAGTTCTACAGGGTCGGGAGAGACCCAGTACTTC.

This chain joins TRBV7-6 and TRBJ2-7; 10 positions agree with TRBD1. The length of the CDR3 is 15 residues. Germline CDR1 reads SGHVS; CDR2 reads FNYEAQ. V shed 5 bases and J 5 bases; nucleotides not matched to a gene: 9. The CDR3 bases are TGTGCCAGCAGCCTCCGACAGGGGGCGCGCGACGAGCAGTACTTC. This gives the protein CASSLRQGARDEQYF. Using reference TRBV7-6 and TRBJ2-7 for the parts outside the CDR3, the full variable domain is GAGVSQSPRYKVTKRGQDVALRCDPISGHVSLYWYRQALGQGPEFLTYFNYEAQQDKSGLPNDRFSAERPEGSISTLTIQRTEQRDSAMYRCASSLRQGARDEQYFGPGTRLTVT.

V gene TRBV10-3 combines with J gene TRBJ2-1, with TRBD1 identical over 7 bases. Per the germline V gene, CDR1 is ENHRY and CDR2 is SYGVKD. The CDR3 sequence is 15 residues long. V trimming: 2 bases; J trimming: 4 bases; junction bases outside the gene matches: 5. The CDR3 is CAISEVTGRYNEQFF. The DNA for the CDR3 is TGTGCCATCAGTGAGGTGACAGGGCGATACAATGAGCAGTTCTTC.

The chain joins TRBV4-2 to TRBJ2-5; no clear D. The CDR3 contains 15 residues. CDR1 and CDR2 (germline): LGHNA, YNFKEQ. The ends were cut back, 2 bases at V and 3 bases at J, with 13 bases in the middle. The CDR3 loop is CASSQTTAPEETQYF. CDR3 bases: TGTGCCAGCAGCCAAACCACCGCACCAGAAGAGACCCAGTACTTC.

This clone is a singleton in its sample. This CDR3 reads CASSPPTGVTDTQYF. In DNA, the CDR3 is TGCGCCAGCAGCCCGCCGACGGGGGTCACAGATACGCAGTATTTT. This chain uses TRBV5-1 with TRBJ2-3; perhaps TRBD2 as D (6 bases). V lost 4 bases to trimming and J lost 2 bases, with 14 bases between them. CDR1 is SGHRS, CDR2 YFSETQ, per germline. CDR3 size: 15 residues. Together with reference TRBV5-1 and TRBJ2-3, the CDR3 gives the full variable domain: KAGVTQTPRYLIKTRGQQVTLSCSPISGHRSVSWYQQTPGQGLQFLFEYFSETQRNKGNFPGRFSGRQFSNSRSEMNVSTLELGDSALYLCASSPPTGVTDTQYFGPGTRLTVL.

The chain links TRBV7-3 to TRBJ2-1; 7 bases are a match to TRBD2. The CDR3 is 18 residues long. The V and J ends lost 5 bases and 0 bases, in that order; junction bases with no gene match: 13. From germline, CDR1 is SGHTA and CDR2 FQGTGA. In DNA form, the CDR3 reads TGTGCCAGCAGCCCGATTCCGGGACTAACAACCTCCTACAATGAGCAGTTCTTC. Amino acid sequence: CASSPIPGLTTSYNEQFF.

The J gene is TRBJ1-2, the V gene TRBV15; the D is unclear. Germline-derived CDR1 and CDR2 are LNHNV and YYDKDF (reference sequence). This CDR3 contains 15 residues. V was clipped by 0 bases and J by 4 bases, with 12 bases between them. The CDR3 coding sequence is TGTGCCACCAGCAGAGATCTAGCCAGCCCCTATGGCTACACCTTC. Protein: CATSRDLASPYGYTF. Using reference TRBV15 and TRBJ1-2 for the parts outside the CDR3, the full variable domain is DAMVIQNPRYQVTQFGKPVTLSCSQTLNHNVMYWYQQKSSQAPKLLFHYYDKDFNNEADTPDNFQSRRPNTSFCFLDIRSPGLGDTAMYLCATSRDLASPYGYTFGSGTRLTVV.

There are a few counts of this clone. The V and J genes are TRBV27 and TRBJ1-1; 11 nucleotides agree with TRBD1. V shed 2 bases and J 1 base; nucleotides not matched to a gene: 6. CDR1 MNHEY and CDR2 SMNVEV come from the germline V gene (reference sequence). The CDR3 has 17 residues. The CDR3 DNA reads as TGTGCCAGCAGTTTACTACCCGGACAGGGGGCGAACACTGAAGCTTTCTTT. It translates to CASSLLPGQGANTEAFF.

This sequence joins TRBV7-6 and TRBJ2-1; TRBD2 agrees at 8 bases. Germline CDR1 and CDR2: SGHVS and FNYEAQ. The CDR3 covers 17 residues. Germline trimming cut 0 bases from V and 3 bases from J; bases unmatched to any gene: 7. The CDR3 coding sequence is TGTGCCAGCAGCTTAGCGACTAGCGCAACCCTCTACAATGAGCAGTTCTTC. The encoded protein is CASSLATSATLYNEQFF.

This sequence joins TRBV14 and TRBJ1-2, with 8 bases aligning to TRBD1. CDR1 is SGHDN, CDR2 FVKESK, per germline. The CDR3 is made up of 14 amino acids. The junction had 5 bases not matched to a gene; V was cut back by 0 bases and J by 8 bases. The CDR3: CASSQDNRGVGYTF. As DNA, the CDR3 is TGTGCCAGCAGCCAAGATAACAGGGGGGTGGGCTACACCTTC.

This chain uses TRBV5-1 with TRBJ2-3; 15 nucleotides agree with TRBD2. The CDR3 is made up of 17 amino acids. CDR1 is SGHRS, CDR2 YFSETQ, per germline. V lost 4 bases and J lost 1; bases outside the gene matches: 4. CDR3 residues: CASSPRTSGGGTDTQYF. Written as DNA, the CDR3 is TGCGCCAGCAGCCCGAGGACTAGCGGGGGGGGCACAGATACGCAGTATTTT.